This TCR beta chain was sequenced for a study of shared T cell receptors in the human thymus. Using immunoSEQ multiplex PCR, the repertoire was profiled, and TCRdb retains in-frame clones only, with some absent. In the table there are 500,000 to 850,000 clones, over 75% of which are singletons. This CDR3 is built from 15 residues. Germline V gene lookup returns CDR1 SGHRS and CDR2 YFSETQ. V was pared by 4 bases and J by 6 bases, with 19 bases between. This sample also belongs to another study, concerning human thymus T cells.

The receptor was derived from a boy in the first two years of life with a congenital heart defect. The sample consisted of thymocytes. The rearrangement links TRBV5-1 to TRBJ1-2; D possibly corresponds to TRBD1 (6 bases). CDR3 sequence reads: CASSVGQLPGDGYTF. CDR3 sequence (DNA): TGCGCCAGCAGCGTCGGACAGCTACCTGGGGATGGCTACACCTTC.